These 22 T cell receptor beta chains came from one sample sequenced in a study of blood T cells in healthy people across ages. A second PCR, run for about 7 to 11 cycles, used a sample-barcoded 5' primer plus a J-beta primer mix. TCRdb passed the 5' RACE reads through MiXCR, listing each CDR3 protein once. The data contain 710,000 or so distinct CDR3 sequences, approximately 31% of them singletons. Source material: blood. All receptors derive from a woman older than 75 in good health.

Many counts were recorded for this clonotype. The rearrangement links TRBV7-2 to TRBJ2-5, with unresolved D. Germline V gene data show CDR1 as SGHTA and CDR2 as FQGNSA. The V and J ends lost 5 bases and 5 bases respectively, with 15 bases between them. This CDR3 has 14 amino acids. This chain's CDR3 is CASSLDRVVETQYF. The CDR3 region has the DNA TGTGCCAGCAGCCTAGATAGGGTCGTGGAGACCCAGTACTTC.

By sample share, this clonotype is medium-sized (0.01 to 0.1%). The rearrangement links TRBV7-3 to TRBJ2-1; 9 positions agree with TRBD1. This CDR3 spans 14 amino acids. V was clipped by 5 bases and J by 7 bases; unmatched bases: 6. The germline CDR1 and CDR2 sequences are SGHTA and FQGTGA. The CDR3 nucleotides read TGTGCCAGCAGCACCGGGACAGGGTCGAATGAGCAGTTCTTC. The encoded protein is CASSTGTGSNEQFF. Combining the CDR3 with reference TRBV7-3 and TRBJ2-1 gives the whole variable domain GAGVSQTPSNKVTEKGKYVELRCDPISGHTALYWYRQSLGQGPEFLIYFQGTGAADDSGLPNDRFFAVRPEGSVSTLKIQRTERGDSAVYLCASSTGTGSNEQFFGPGTRLTVL.

Only a few counts were recorded for this clonotype. A much larger clonotype is one base distant, so this may be a read error. The chain has TRBV6-6 and TRBJ2-7; TRBD2 agrees at 12 bases. V shed 5 bases and J 7 bases; nucleotides not matched to a gene: 9. CDR1 and CDR2 (germline): MNHNY, SVGAGI (reference sequence). The CDR3 contains 15 residues. DNA for the CDR3: TGTGCCAGCAGTCGAGGACTAGCGGGGCGGAGGGAGCAGTACTTC. This translates into CASSRGLAGRREQYF.

To note about this clonotype: A clone one base away is much larger, so this may be a read error. The J gene is TRBJ2-1, the V gene TRBV9; 10 positions match TRBD1. Germline CDR1 SGDLS, CDR2 YYNGEE. This CDR3 is built from 16 residues. The V segment lost 4 bases and the J segment 7 bases; nucleotides outside the gene matches: 11. This CDR3 reads CASSIPRTGGSNEQFF. CDR3 in DNA: TGTGCCAGCAGCATACCTCGGACAGGGGGTTCAAATGAGCAGTTCTTC.

J is TRBJ1-4 and V is TRBV3-1; D is unclear. V lost 0 bases to trimming and J lost 4 bases, with 15 bases between them. In germline, CDR1 is LGHDT, CDR2 YNNKEL (reference sequence). The CDR3 is made up of 17 amino acids. The DNA for the CDR3 is TGTGCCAGCAGCCAAGATATCCAAGCGGCTCGTAATGAAAAACTGTTTTTT. Translated: CASSQDIQAARNEKLFF.

The sample holds many counts of this clonotype. The chain is built from TRBV6-1 and TRBJ2-7; TRBD2 might be the D (5 bases). There are 13 residues in the CDR3. Germline V gives CDR1 MNHNS, CDR2 SASEGT. With 4 bases removed from V and 3 bases from J, the gap between germline ends came to 10 bases. The CDR3 DNA reads as TGTGCCAGCAGTGTGAGGGAAGACTACGAGCAGTACTTC. It translates to CASSVREDYEQYF.

This clonotype was seen repeatedly, ten times or more. The V gene is TRBV5-1, the J gene TRBJ2-1; D gene uncertain. There are 15 residues in the CDR3. Germline CDR1 and CDR2: SGHRS and YFSETQ. V was trimmed by 1 base and J by 3 bases, leaving 11 bases between them. The CDR3 bases are TGCGCCAGCAGCTTGAGCCAGAACTACTACAATGAGCAGTTCTTC. Protein: CASSLSQNYYNEQFF.

This chain connects TRBV7-2 to TRBJ1-5; D gene uncertain. From germline, CDR1 is SGHTA and CDR2 FQGNSA. Between the trimmed V and J ends, which lost 0 bases and 0 bases, there was a span of 12 bases. The CDR3 contains 17 residues. The CDR3 DNA is TGTGCCAGCAGCTTAGCACTAGGGCGCAATAGCAATCAGCCCCAGCATTTT. It specifies CASSLALGRNSNQPQHF.

Here the CDR3 reads CASSGHTEAFF. DNA for the CDR3: TGTGCCAGCAGTGGACACACTGAAGCTTTCTTT. The rearrangement joins TRBV2 to TRBJ1-1, with unresolved D. Germline V gene sequence: CDR1 SNHLY, CDR2 FYNNEI. V was trimmed by 4 bases and J by 3 bases, leaving 3 bases between them. The CDR3 sequence is 11 residues long.

The chain has TRBV12-3 or TRBV12-4 and TRBJ2-7; no definite D call. The CDR3 consists of 12 residues. Trimming removed 3 bases from V and 2 bases from J, with 5 bases in between. CDR3 nucleotide sequence: TGTGCCAGCAGTTTTCGGCCCTACGAGCAGTACTTC. Its protein is CASSFRPYEQYF.

This clonotype occurred once. This rearrangement joins TRBV29-1 to TRBJ1-1; D is unresolved. The CDR3 totals 13 residues. Per germline, CDR1 SQVTM and CDR2 ANQGSEA. Trimming took 3 bases from V and 1 from J, leaving 9 bases between them. CDR3 nucleotides: TGCAGCGTTGATCGGGGATGGAACACTGAAGCTTTCTTT. Its protein product is CSVDRGWNTEAFF.

In this sample, this clonotype turned up a few times. A much larger clone lies one base from this, so it may be a read error. The chain has TRBV6-1 and TRBJ1-5; D gene ambiguous. CDR1 is MNHNS and CDR2 is SASEGT in the germline V gene. The length of the CDR3 is 13 residues. The V gene lost 6 bases and the J gene lost 5 bases, with 11 bases spanning the gap. The CDR3 DNA reads TGTGCCAGCAGGGGAGTCTGGGATCAGCCCCAGCATTTT. Its translation is CASRGVWDQPQHF.

The sample holds many counts of this clonotype. This chain links TRBV5-1 with TRBJ2-1, with D perhaps matching TRBD2 (7 bases). Germline V gene data show CDR1 as SGHRS and CDR2 as YFSETQ. The V gene lost 0 bases and the J gene lost 8 bases, with 15 bases spanning the gap. This CDR3 contains 15 residues. CDR3 DNA sequence: TGCGCCAGCAGCTTGGCTGCGGGGGCGATGGATGAGCAGTTCTTC. Amino acids: CASSLAAGAMDEQFF.

This clonotype was found a few times. The chain employs TRBV7-2 and TRBJ2-7; 12 bases line up with TRBD2. CDR1 is SGHTA and CDR2 is FQGNSA in the germline V gene. The CDR3 is 17 residues long. V gave up 4 bases and J gave up 7 bases; unmatched junction bases: 14. The CDR3 sequence is CASSSTSGGTTVNEQYF. Written as DNA, the CDR3 is TGTGCCAGCAGCTCTACTAGCGGGGGGACTACCGTGAATGAGCAGTACTTC.

The rearrangement links TRBV10-2 to TRBJ1-5, with D uncertain. Germline loops: CDR1 WSHSY, CDR2 SAAADI. The CDR3 has 12 residues. The V gene lost 2 bases and the J gene lost 4 bases, with 3 bases spanning the gap. CDR3 in DNA: TGCGCCAGCAGTGAGCCGAATCAGCCCCAGCATTTT. Translated, it gives CASSEPNQPQHF.

This clonotype has a handful of counts. This chain joins TRBV20-1 and TRBJ1-1, with D hard to call. V lost 6 bases to trimming and J lost 0 bases, with 5 bases between them. The CDR3 runs 11 residues. Germline V CDR1 and CDR2: DFQATT, SNEGSKA (reference sequence). The CDR3 sequence: CSALVNTEAFF. The CDR3, as DNA: TGCAGTGCCCTCGTGAACACTGAAGCTTTCTTT.

This clonotype was picked up many times. The J gene is TRBJ1-1, the V gene TRBV20-1; D unclear. The V and J ends lost 0 bases and 0 bases respectively, with 8 bases between them. Germline CDR1 DFQATT, CDR2 SNEGSKA (reference sequence). This CDR3 is built from 14 residues. CDR3 residues: CSARDFGVNTEAFF. CDR3 sequence (DNA): TGCAGTGCTAGAGATTTTGGAGTGAACACTGAAGCTTTCTTT.

A remark on this clonotype: The junction differs from germline at one of its ends, possibly a read error. The rearrangement links TRBV5-1 to TRBJ1-2, with 7 bases that match TRBD1. CDR1 is SGHRS, CDR2 YFSETQ, per germline. This CDR3 has 11 residues. DNA for the CDR3: TGCGCCGGCAGTCGTGGGACAGCGGGCACCTTC. Translation gives CAGSRGTAGTF. The entire variable domain, with the rest obtained from reference TRBV5-1 and TRBJ1-2, is as follows: KAGVTQTPRYLIKTRGQQVTLSCSPISGHRSVSWYQQTPGQGLQFLFEYFSETQRNKGNFPGRFSGRQFSNSRSEMNVSTLELGDSALYLCAGSRGTAGTFGSGTRLTVV.

The V gene is TRBV29-1, the J gene TRBJ2-7; 11 bases map to TRBD2. The CDR3 sequence is 15 residues long. The germline V gene has CDR1 SQVTM and CDR2 ANQGSEA. The ends lost 7 bases at V and 7 bases at J; junction bases unmatched: 15. The CDR3 sequence: CSATLSGRGRGEQYF. CDR3 DNA: TGCAGCGCCACCCTTAGCGGGAGGGGACGTGGGGAGCAGTACTTC.

This clonotype was observed many times. The CDR3 loop is CASRRSRGNNSPLHF. Here the CDR3 DNA reads TGTGCCAGCAGGCGCTCCCGGGGAAATAATTCACCCCTCCACTTT. This sequence joins TRBV7-8 and TRBJ1-6; D remains ambiguous. The CDR3 extends over 15 amino acids. From germline, CDR1 is SGHVS and CDR2 FQNEAQ. Deletions cut 6 bases from V and 5 bases from J, with 14 bases between. The whole variable domain, filled in from reference TRBV7-8 and TRBJ1-6, reads GAGVSQSPRYKVAKRGQDVALRCDPISGHVSLFWYQQALGQGPEFLTYFQNEAQLDKSGLPSDRFFAERPEGSVSTLKIQRTQQEDSAVYLCASRRSRGNNSPLHFGNGTRLTVT.

Ten or more counts support this clonotype. The V gene is TRBV25-1, the J gene TRBJ2-7; the D gene is possibly TRBD1 (6 bases). This CDR3 has 15 amino acids. V lost 4 bases, J lost 2 bases, and 15 bases lay in between. CDR1 and CDR2 (germline): MGHDK, SYGVNS. The CDR3 bases are TGTGCCAGCAGTGTTTCCGGGACAAAAGCCTACGAGCAGTACTTC. Amino acids: CASSVSGTKAYEQYF.

This clonotype was observed a few times. A much larger clone lies one base from this, so it may be a read error. The chain couples TRBV6-5 to TRBJ2-3; no firm D call. The CDR3 sequence is 14 residues long. V gave up 5 bases and J gave up 5 bases, with 14 bases separating them. From germline, CDR1 is MNHEY and CDR2 SVGAGI. Written as DNA, the CDR3 is TGTGCCAGCAGTAAGGGCCTTGAAGGAGATACGCAGTATTTT. Translated, it gives CASSKGLEGDTQYF.